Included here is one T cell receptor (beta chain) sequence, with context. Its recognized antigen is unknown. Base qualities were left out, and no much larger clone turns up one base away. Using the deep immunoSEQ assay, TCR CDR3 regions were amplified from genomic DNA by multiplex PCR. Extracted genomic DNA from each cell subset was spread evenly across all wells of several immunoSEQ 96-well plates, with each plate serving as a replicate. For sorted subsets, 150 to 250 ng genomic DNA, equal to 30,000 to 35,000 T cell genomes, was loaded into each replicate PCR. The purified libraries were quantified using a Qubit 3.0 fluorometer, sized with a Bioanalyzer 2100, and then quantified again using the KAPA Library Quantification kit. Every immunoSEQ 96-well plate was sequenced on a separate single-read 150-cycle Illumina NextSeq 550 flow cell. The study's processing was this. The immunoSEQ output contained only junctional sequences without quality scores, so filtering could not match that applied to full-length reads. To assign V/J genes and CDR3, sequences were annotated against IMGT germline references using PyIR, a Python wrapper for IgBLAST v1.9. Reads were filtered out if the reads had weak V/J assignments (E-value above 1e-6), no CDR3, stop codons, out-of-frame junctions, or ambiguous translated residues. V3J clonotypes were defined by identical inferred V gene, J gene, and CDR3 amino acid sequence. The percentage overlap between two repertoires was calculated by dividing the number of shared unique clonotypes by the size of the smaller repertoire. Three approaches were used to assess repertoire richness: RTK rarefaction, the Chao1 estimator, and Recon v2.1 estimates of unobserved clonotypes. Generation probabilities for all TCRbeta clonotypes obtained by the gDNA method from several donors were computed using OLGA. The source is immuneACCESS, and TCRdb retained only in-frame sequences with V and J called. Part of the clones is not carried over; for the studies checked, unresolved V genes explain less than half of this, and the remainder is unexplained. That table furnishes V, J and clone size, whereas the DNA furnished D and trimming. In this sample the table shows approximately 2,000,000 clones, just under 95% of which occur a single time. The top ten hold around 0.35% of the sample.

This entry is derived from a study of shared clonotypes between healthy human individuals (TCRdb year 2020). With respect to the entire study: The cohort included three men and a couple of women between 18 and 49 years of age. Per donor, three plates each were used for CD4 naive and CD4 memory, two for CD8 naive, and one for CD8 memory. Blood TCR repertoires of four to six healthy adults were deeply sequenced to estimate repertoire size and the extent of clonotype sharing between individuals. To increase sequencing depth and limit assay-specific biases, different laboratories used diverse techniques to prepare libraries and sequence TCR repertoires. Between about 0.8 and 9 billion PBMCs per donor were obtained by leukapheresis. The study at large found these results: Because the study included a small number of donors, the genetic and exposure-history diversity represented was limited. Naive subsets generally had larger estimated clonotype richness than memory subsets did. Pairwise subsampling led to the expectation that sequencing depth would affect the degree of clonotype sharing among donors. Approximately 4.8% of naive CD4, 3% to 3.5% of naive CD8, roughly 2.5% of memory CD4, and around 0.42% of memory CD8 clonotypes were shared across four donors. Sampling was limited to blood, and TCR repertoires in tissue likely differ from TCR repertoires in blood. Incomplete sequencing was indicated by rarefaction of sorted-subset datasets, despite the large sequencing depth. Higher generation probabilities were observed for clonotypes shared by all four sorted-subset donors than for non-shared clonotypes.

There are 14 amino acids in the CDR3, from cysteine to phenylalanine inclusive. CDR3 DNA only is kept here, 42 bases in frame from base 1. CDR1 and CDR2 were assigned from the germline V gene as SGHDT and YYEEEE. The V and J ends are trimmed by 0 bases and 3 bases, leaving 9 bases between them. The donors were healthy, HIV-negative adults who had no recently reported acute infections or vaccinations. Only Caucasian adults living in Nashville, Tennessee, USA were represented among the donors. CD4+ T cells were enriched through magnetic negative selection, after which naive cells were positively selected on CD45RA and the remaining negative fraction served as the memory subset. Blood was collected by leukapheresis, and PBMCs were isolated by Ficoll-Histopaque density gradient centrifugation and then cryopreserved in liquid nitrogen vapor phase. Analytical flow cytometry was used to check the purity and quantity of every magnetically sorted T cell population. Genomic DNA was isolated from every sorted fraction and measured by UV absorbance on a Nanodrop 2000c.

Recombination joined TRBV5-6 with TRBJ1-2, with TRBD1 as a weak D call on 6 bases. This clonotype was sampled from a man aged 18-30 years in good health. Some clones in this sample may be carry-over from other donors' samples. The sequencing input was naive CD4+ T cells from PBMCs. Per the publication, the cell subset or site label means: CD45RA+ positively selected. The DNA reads TGTGCCAGCAGCTTGGACGGGGGCTACTATGGCTACACCTTC. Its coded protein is CASSLDGGYYGYTF.